The clone carrying this TCR beta chain was seen a single time. This record comes from a study of glioma-infiltrating T cells after dendritic cell vaccination. At the level of the study: Dendritic cells derived from monocytes and pulsed with autologous tumor lysate formed the vaccine.

Time point defined: after dendritic cell vaccination, including at tumor progression/relapse. Assay used: immunoSEQ multiplex PCR; TCRdb lists only in-frame clones, some missing. The sample lists more than 95,000 clones, roughly 80% seen once, with 5% to 7% in the top ten. The CDR3 length is 17 residues. From germline, CDR1 is SGDLS and CDR2 YYNGEE. With 4 bases clipped from V and 4 bases from J, the junction kept 11 bases outside the gene matches. The chain is built from TRBV9 and TRBJ1-2; 12 bases fit TRBD1. Source: blood, taken after dendritic cell vaccination. This clonotype was obtained from a human donor with glioblastoma. CDR3 nucleotides: TGTGCCAGCAGCCCCGAGATCGGGACAGGGGGCCTCTATGGCTACACCTTC. It is translated as CASSPEIGTGGLYGYTF.